This T cell receptor beta chain was observed in a study of cytotoxic CD8 clonotypes in ibrutinib-treated CLL. Study conclusions and caveats: Baseline levels of clonality went above those of age-matched healthy donors and moved with circulating CD8+ T-cell counts.

CDR3 length: 15 amino acids. Germline CDR1 is SEHNR and CDR2 is FQNEAQ (reference sequence). Trimming took 4 bases from V and 4 from J; bases not matched to a gene: 6. About this clone itself: The antigen is undetermined.

Produced via immunoSEQ multiplex PCR; TCRdb's table is partial and in-frame only. The sample holds about 300,000 clones, more than 70% seen once. This receptor was identified in a human donor with chronic lymphocytic leukemia. Sequenced here: PBMCs, sampled at disease progression, from a patient treated with ibrutinib. The chain combines TRBV7-9 with TRBJ1-5; 8 bases agree with TRBD1. The chain's CDR3 is CASSYTGGGNQPQHF. Written as DNA, the CDR3 is TGTGCCAGCAGCTACACAGGGGGAGGGAATCAGCCCCAGCATTTT.